This T cell receptor (beta chain) was captured by sequencing in a study of T cells in localized non-small cell lung cancer (dated by TCRdb to between 2020 and 2021). Some background on the complete study: T cell repertoires of approximately 250 early-stage NSCLC patients were analyzed, with tumors being compared against uninvolved tumor-adjacent lungs. Of the NSCLC patients, 120 to 150 were male and around 99 were female, and the mean age was about 69 years. The cohort comprised a few hundred treatment-naïve NSCLC patients with resected, localized lung tumors.

Turning to this clone: The clone's antigen remains unknown. Base-call qualities are not available, and no considerably larger clone is one nucleotide away.

At diagnosis, peripheral blood, uninvolved tumor-adjacent lung and tumor were collected and stored as a combination of fresh-frozen and FFPE material. For TCR repertoire profiling, blood samples were analyzed as peripheral blood mononuclear cells. The immunoSEQ Assay was used to sequence TCR beta CDR3 regions from DNA. The paper's processing steps were these. T cell density was computed as TCR beta template counts normalized to usable DNA estimated by amplifying housekeeping genes. Using the preseqR package, richness was estimated by extrapolating to 120,000 templates for tissue samples and 400,000 templates for PBMC samples. Clonality was defined by subtracting Pielou's evenness from one. Tissue-enriched TCRs were identified through differential abundance testing performed on productive amino-acid clonotypes, with a minimum total count of 5 and an alpha of 0.1. The Jaccard Index and the Morisita Overlap Index were used to quantify repertoire overlap between compartments. GLIPH grouped TCR beta CDR3s together with public tetramer-defined viral CDR3s, and a viral motif had to include at least three viral sequences and show V-gene enrichment. TCRdb stores this immuneACCESS table with in-frame sequences only. Part of the clones is absent; in the studies checked, under half of the shortfall reflects unresolved V genes, and no reason is known for the rest. V and J calls and clone size are as listed in that table; D and trimming were resolved from the DNA. The sample has about 40,000 clones on record, 85% to 90% of them singletons. The ten largest clones represent 3.5% of the sample.

What the research found in general, with its limitations: Uninvolved tumor-adjacent lung showed the highest T cell clonality, higher than tumor, which suggests more focused antigenic responses in the uninvolved tumor-adjacent lung. Higher T cell density in blood was associated with longer overall survival, whereas higher clonality in adjacent lung was associated with shorter survival. Because of the exploratory design, TCR variables were selected using unadjusted p-values without false-discovery rate correction. A median of around 50 of the top 100 tumor clones were detected in paired uninvolved adjacent lung, and around 30 of these tumor clones were also found among the top 100 clones of the paired uninvolved adjacent lung. Multi-region tumor sequencing was not performed, so intratumor heterogeneity could not be excluded.

This receptor was obtained from a man between 18 and 49 years old with stage I lung adenocarcinoma. Sequencing was performed on peripheral blood, taken before any cancer treatment.

CDR3 region: CASSEIQGRDYGYTF. The DNA sequence reads TGTGCCAGCAGTGAAATACAGGGGAGGGACTATGGCTACACCTTC. Here the chain combines TRBV6-1 and TRBJ1-2; 7 of the junction bases match TRBD1. CDR1 and CDR2, looked up from the germline V gene, are MNHNS and SASEGT. Trimmed from V: 2 bases; trimmed from J: 3 bases; junction bases lacking a gene match: 6. The CDR3 has 15 amino acids, counting the end cysteine and phenylalanine. Here the CDR3 DNA is all that survives: 45 bases in frame from base 1.